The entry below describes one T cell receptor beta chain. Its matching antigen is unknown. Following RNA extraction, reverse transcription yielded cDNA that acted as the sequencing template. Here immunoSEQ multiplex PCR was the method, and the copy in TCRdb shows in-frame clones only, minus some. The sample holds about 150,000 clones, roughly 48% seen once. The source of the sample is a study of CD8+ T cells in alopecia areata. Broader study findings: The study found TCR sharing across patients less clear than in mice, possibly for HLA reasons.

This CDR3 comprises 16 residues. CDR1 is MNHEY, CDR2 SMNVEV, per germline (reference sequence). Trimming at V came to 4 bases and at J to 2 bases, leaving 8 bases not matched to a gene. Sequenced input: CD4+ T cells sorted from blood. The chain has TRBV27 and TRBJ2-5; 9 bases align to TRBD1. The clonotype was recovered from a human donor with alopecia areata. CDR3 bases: TGTGCCAGCAGTTCGACAGGGGGTGGGGCGCAAGAGACCCAGTACTTC. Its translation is CASSSTGGGAQETQYF.